This record covers a single T cell receptor beta chain. Its antigen remains unidentified. The CDR3 is 16 amino acids. V dropped 5 bases and J dropped 1 base, with 15 bases sitting between them. CDR1 is LNHNV, CDR2 YYDKDF, per germline (reference sequence). Clones were sequenced by immunoSEQ multiplex PCR, and TCRdb holds only the in-frame ones, with some missing. The table records under 2.5 million clones, approximately 90% of them present only once. This record comes from a study of shared clonotypes between healthy human individuals. Overall study findings and caveats: Memory subsets generally showed smaller estimated richness than naive subsets did.

The clonotype originates from a man aged 18 to 30 in good health. Some clones in this sample may be carry-over from other donors' samples. What was sequenced was naive CD4+ T cells from PBMCs. Sample subset: CD45RA+ positively selected. The J gene is TRBJ1-5, the V gene TRBV15; a possible D gene is TRBD1 (6 bases). CDR3 coding DNA: TGTGCCACCAGCCGGCCAGGGGAGGGAAGCAATCAGCCCCAGCATTTT. The encoded protein is CATSRPGEGSNQPQHF.